The clone carrying this TCR beta chain was observed a few times. The sample comes from a study of long-term antiretroviral therapy in people with HIV. This CDR3 is 15 amino acids long. The germline V gene has CDR1 PRHDT and CDR2 FYEKMQ (reference sequence). Between the trimmed V and J ends, which lost 7 bases and 8 bases, there was a span of 21 bases. At survey level, the immunoSEQ assay was run in its v3.0 version. TCRdb keeps only in-frame clones here, not all; method: immunoSEQ multiplex PCR. The table includes some 22,000 clones, roughly 84% detected once. This receptor was obtained from a man in his fifties or sixties with HIV. The sequencing used unsorted PBMCs, collected at the start of antiretroviral therapy. This chain joins TRBV13 and TRBJ2-1; tentatively, D is TRBD2 (6 bases). The CDR3 DNA is TGTGCCAGCAACACAGCAGTCGGGAGTTCTTATGAGCAGTTCTTC. Its protein product is CASNTAVGSSYEQFF.